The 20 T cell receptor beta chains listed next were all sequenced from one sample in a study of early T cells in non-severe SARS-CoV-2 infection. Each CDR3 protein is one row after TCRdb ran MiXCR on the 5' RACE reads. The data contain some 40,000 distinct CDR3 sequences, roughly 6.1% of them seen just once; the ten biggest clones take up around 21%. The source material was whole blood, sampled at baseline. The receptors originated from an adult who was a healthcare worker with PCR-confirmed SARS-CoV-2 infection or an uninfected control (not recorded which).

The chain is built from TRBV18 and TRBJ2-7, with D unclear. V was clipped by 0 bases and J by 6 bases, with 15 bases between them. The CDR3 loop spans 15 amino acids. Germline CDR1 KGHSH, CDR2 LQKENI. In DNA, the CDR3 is TGTGCCAGCTCACCACCGGGATCGGGCCGAAGCGAGCAGTACTTC. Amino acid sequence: CASSPPGSGRSEQYF.

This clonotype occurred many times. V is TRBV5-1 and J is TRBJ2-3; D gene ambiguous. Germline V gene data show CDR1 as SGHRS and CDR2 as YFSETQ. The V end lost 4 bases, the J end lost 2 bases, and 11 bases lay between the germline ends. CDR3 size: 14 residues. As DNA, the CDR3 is TGCGCCAGCAGCACCGGACCCAACACAGATACGCAGTATTTT. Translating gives CASSTGPNTDTQYF.

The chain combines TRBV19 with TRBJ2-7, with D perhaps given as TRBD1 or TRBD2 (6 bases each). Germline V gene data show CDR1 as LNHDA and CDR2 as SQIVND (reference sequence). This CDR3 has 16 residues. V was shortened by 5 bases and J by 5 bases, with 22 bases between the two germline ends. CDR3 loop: CASSLQRGTGGNEQYF. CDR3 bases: TGTGCCAGTAGTCTCCAAAGAGGGACCGGGGGCAACGAGCAGTACTTC.

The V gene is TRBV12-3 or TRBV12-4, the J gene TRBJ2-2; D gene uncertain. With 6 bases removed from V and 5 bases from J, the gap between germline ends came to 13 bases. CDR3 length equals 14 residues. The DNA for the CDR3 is TGTGCCAGCAGCTTGATTCTTGGGACCGGGGAGCTGTTTTTT. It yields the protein CASSLILGTGELFF.

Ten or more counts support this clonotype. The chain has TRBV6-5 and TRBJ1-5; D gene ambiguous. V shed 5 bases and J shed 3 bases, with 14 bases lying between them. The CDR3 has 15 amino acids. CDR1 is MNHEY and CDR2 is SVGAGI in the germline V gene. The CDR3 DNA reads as TGTGCCAGCAGTCCCGGCGCATTTGCCAATCAGCCCCAGCATTTT. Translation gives CASSPGAFANQPQHF.

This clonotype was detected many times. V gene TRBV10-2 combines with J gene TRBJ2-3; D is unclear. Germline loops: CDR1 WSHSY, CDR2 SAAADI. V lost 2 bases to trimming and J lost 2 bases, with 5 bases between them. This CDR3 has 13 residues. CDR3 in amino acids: CASSEIPTDTQYF. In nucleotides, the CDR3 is TGCGCCAGCAGTGAGATCCCCACAGATACGCAGTATTTT.

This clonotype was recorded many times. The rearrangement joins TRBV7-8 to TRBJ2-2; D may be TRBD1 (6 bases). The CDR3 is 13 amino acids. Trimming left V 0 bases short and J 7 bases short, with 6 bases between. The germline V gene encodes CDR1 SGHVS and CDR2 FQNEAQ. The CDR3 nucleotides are TGTGCCAGCAGCTTAGCAGGGGGCGGGGAGCTGTTTTTT. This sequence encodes CASSLAGGGELFF.

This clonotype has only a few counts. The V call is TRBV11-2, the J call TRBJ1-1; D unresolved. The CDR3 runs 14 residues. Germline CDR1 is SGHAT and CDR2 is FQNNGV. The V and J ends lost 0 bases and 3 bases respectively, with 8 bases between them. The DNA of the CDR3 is TGTGCCAGCAGCTTAGACGCAGCGTACACTGAAGCTTTCTTT. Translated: CASSLDAAYTEAFF.

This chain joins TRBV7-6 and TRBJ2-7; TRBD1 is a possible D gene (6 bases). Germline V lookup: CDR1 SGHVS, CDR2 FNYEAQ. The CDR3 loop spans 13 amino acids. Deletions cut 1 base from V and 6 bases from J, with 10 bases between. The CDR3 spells CASSLDLGGEQYF. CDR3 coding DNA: TGTGCCAGCAGCTTAGATCTAGGGGGCGAGCAGTACTTC.

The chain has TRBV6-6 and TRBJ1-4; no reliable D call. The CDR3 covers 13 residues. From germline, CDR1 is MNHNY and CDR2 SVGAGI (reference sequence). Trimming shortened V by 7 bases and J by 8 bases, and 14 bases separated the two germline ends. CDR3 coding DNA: TGTGCCAGCATAGGCAGCAATAAGGAAAAACTGTTTTTT. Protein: CASIGSNKEKLFF.

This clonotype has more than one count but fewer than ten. This chain's CDR3 is CASHRSSSYEQYF. The CDR3 nucleotides read TGTGCCAGCCATAGGAGTTCCTCCTACGAGCAGTACTTC. V and J are TRBV6-2 or TRBV6-3 and TRBJ2-7, with D unclear. Germline values: CDR1 MNHEY, CDR2 SVGEGT. The CDR3 consists of 13 residues. The V end was cut by 8 bases, the J end by 0 bases, with 11 bases between.

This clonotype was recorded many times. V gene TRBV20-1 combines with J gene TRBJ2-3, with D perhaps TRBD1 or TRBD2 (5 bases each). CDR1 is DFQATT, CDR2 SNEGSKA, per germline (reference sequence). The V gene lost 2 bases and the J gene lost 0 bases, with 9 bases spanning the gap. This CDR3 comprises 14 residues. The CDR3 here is CSARRDGSTDTQYF. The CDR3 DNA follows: TGCAGTGCTAGAAGGGACGGAAGCACAGATACGCAGTATTTT.

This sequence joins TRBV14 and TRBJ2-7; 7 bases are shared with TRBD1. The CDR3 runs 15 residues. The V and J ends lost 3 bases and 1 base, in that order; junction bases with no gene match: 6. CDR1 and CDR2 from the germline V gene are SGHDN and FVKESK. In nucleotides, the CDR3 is TGTGCCAGCAGCCACAAGCGACAGGGTTCCTACGAGCAGTACTTC. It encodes CASSHKRQGSYEQYF.

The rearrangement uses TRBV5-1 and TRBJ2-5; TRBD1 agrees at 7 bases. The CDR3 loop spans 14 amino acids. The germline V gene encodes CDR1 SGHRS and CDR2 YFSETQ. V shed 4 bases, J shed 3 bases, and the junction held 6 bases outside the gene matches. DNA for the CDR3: TGCGCCAGCAGCCCCGGGACAGCTAAAGAGACCCAGTACTTC. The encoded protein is CASSPGTAKETQYF.

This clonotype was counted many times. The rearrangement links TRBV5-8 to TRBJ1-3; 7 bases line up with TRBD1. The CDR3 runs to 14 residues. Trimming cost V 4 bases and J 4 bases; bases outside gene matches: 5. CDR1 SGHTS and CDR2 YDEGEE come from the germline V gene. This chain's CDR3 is CASSRTGLGNTIYF. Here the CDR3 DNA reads TGTGCCAGCAGCCGGACAGGCTTGGGAAACACCATATATTTT.

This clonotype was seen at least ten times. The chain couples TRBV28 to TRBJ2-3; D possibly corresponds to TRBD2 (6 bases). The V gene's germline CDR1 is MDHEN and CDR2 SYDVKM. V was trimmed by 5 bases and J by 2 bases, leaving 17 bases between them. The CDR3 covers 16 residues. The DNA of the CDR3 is TGTGCCAGCAGTGGCTTCATCGGGACTCCCACAGATACGCAGTATTTT. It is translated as CASSGFIGTPTDTQYF.

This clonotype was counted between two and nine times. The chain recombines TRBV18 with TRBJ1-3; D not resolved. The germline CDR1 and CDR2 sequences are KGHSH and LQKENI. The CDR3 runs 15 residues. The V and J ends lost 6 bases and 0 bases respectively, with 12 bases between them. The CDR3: CASSLSASSGNTIYF. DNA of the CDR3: TGTGCCAGCTCCCTCTCCGCCAGCTCTGGAAACACCATATATTTT.

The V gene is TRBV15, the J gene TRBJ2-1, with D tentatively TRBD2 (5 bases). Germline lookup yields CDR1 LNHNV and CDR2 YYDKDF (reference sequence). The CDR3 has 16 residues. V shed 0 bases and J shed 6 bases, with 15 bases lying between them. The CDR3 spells CATSRDLALRSNEQFF. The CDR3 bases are TGTGCCACCAGCAGAGACCTAGCCTTGAGATCCAATGAGCAGTTCTTC.

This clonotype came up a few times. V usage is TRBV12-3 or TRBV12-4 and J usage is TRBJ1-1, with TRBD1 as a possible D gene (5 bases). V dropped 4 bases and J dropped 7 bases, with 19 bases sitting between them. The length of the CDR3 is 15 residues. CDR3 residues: CASSYRVGPGFEAFF. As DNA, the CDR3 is TGTGCCAGCAGTTACCGAGTGGGACCGGGGTTTGAAGCTTTCTTT.

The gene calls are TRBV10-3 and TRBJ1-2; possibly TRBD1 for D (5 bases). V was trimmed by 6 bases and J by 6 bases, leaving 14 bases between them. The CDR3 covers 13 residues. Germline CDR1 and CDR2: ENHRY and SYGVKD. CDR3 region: CAISGGGQNGYTF. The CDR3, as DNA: TGTGCCATCAGCGGGGGAGGTCAAAATGGCTACACCTTC.